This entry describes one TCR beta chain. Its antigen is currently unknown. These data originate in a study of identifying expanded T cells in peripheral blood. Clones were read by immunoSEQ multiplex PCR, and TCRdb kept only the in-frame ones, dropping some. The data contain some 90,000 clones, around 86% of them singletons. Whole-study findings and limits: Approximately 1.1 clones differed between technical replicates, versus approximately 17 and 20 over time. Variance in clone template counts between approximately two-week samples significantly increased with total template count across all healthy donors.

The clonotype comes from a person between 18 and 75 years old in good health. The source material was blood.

CDR3 nucleotide sequence: TGTGCCAGCAGCCGGGACAGGGGGCTAGGGGAAGCTTTCTTT. Its protein product is CASSRDRGLGEAFF. The chain links TRBV7-9 to TRBJ1-1; 12 bases map to TRBD1. V lost 5 bases, J lost 8 bases, and 6 bases stayed unmatched. Germline V gives CDR1 SEHNR, CDR2 FQNEAQ (reference sequence). There are 14 residues in the CDR3.